This T cell receptor (beta chain) originates from a study of CD8 T cells in Susac syndrome. RNA, at about 0.45 to 1 ug, was reverse transcribed with random hexamers. TCRdb reprocessed the immunoSEQ multiplex PCR reads with MiXCR, giving one entry per CDR3 protein. The sample holds more than 150,000 distinct CDR3 sequences; around 96% are singletons and the top ten take over 0.2%. Isolation of CD8+ and CD4+ T cells was performed negatively, whereas enrichment of TEMRA cells was done by FACS. V was trimmed by 1 base and J by 9 bases, leaving 13 bases between them. The CDR3 has 14 amino acids. The germline CDR1 and CDR2 sequences are SGHDN and FVKESK.

This TCR was recovered from a human donor with multiple sclerosis. The chain couples TRBV14 to TRBJ2-1; perhaps TRBD1 as D (7 bases). Specimen: CD8+ T cells from PBMCs. The CDR3 DNA reads as TGTGCCAGCAGCCAAGTGCACAGGGGACTTGAGCAGTTCTTC. This sequence encodes CASSQVHRGLEQFF.